This T cell receptor beta chain comes out of a study of early T cells in non-severe SARS-CoV-2 infection. Study overall: Chains were not paired, and sequencing was done on bulk RNA from unsorted whole blood.

Notes on the study in general: The matching step, a VDJdb search, favored anti-spike CD8 responses and missed private and CD4 specificities.

This clonotype has a count of ten or more. The antigen remains undetermined. The CDR3 covers 15 residues. Germline loops: CDR1 SGHRS, CDR2 YFSETQ. The trim removed 0 bases at V and 5 bases at J, leaving 5 bases unmatched. In the library, individual cDNA molecules carried attached unique molecular identifiers. MiXCR, run by TCRdb on the 5' RACE reads, gives a single entry per CDR3 protein. Of 30,000 to 35,000 distinct CDR3 sequences listed, around 4.1% are singletons. Sequences were obtained from whole blood. This chain connects TRBV5-1 to TRBJ2-7, with 10 bases identical to TRBD1. This receptor was identified in an adult who was a healthcare worker with PCR-confirmed SARS-CoV-2 infection or an uninfected control (not recorded which). Here the CDR3 reads CASSLGTGGIHEQYF. CDR3 DNA sequence: TGCGCCAGCAGCTTGGGGACAGGGGGAATCCACGAGCAGTACTTC. The variable domain in full, with the rest retrieved from reference TRBV5-1 and TRBJ2-7, is KAGVTQTPRYLIKTRGQQVTLSCSPISGHRSVSWYQQTPGQGLQFLFEYFSETQRNKGNFPGRFSGRQFSNSRSEMNVSTLELGDSALYLCASSLGTGGIHEQYFGPGTRLTVT.